Following are 13 T cell receptor beta chains from one sample sequenced in a study of blood T cell repertoires in COVID-19. TCRdb keeps only in-frame clones here, not all; method: immunoSEQ multiplex PCR. The table lists some 200,000 clones, roughly 91% of them singletons. The specimen was PBMCs or T cells enriched from blood (not recorded which). These receptors all come from a young man in a cohort exposed to, infected with or recovered from COVID-19 (not recorded which).

The chain links TRBV9 to TRBJ1-5; 7 nucleotides align to TRBD1. Germline assignment: CDR1 SGDLS and CDR2 YYNGEE. The junction had 1 base not matched to a gene; V was cut back by 0 bases and J by 7 bases. The length of the CDR3 is 13 residues. The CDR3 coding sequence is TGTGCCAGCAGCGTAGAGGGGGCCCAGCCCCAGCATTTT. It yields the protein CASSVEGAQPQHF.

V is TRBV27 and J is TRBJ2-1; tentatively, D is TRBD2 (5 bases). The germline V gene encodes CDR1 MNHEY and CDR2 SMNVEV (reference sequence). The CDR3 covers 14 residues. Trimming took 8 bases from V and 0 from J, leaving 11 bases between them. CDR3 in amino acids: CASSRGTSYNEQFF. The CDR3 DNA reads TGTGCCAGCTCCCGGGGTACCTCCTACAATGAGCAGTTCTTC.

The chain links TRBV11-2 to TRBJ2-2; TRBD2 aligns across 10 bases. Germline V lookup: CDR1 SGHAT, CDR2 FQNNGV. Losses at the gene ends were 5 bases for V and 13 bases for J; bases not matched to a gene: 10. The length of the CDR3 is 14 residues. The CDR3 loop reads CASSPRLAGEWLFF. The CDR3 bases are TGTGCCAGCAGCCCCCGGCTAGCGGGAGAATGGCTGTTTTTT.

The chain couples TRBV10-3 to TRBJ1-6; the D is unclear. Germline V gives CDR1 ENHRY, CDR2 SYGVKD. The CDR3 loop spans 12 amino acids. The ends were cut back, 5 bases at V and 5 bases at J, with 4 bases in the middle. DNA for the CDR3: TGTGCCATCAGTCCAAATAATTCACCCCTCCACTTT. Translated: CAISPNNSPLHF.

The gene calls are TRBV24-1 and TRBJ2-5; 8 positions agree with TRBD1. Germline V CDR1 and CDR2: KGHDR, SFDVKD. There are 14 residues in the CDR3. V was pared by 4 bases and J by 9 bases, with 9 bases of the junction left unmatched. The CDR3 region has the DNA TGTGCCACCAGTGACCGCAGGGGGCGGGAATCCCAGTACTTC. Translating gives CATSDRRGRESQYF.

The chain combines TRBV10-3 with TRBJ1-1, with 9 bases fitting TRBD1. The CDR3 has 17 residues. CDR1 ENHRY and CDR2 SYGVKD come from the germline V gene. V lost 4 bases to trimming and J lost 0 bases; unmatched junction nucleotides: 9. As DNA, the CDR3 is TGTGCCATCAGTGGCAGCCTAGGACAGGGGATGAACACTGAAGCTTTCTTT. It specifies CAISGSLGQGMNTEAFF.

This chain joins TRBV7-9 and TRBJ1-2; 7 bases are a match to TRBD1. This CDR3 comprises 15 residues. Per germline, CDR1 SEHNR and CDR2 FQNEAQ (reference sequence). V gave up 4 bases and J gave up 6 bases; unmatched junction bases: 11. The CDR3 spells CASSYHDRALHGYTF. The CDR3 DNA sequence: TGTGCCAGCAGCTATCACGACAGGGCCTTGCATGGCTACACCTTC.

The rearrangement links TRBV7-6 to TRBJ2-5; 8 positions agree with TRBD1. The J segment lost 5 bases and the V segment lost 5 bases, leaving 10 bases of the junction unmatched. Germline CDR1 is SGHVS and CDR2 is FNYEAQ. The CDR3 covers 15 residues. The CDR3 sequence is CASSPPGQDLETQYF. Written as DNA, the CDR3 is TGTGCCAGCAGCCCTCCGGGACAGGATTTGGAGACCCAGTACTTC.

A remark on this clone: This sample includes further DNA sequences coding for the same CDR3. This rearrangement joins TRBV5-6 to TRBJ2-5, with 7 nucleotides matching TRBD1. Germline V gene lookup returns CDR1 SGHDT and CDR2 YYEEEE. The CDR3 loop spans 14 amino acids. J gave up 3 bases and V 0 bases, and 2 bases lay outside the gene matches. CDR3 DNA sequence: TGTGCCAGCAGCTTGGGACAGGGAAAAGAGACCCAGTACTTC. This codes for CASSLGQGKETQYF.

V is TRBV4-1 and J is TRBJ1-6; D is ambiguous. Germline V lookup: CDR1 MGHRA, CDR2 YSYEKL. V lost 3 bases and J lost 4, with 19 bases in between. The CDR3 spans 18 residues. CDR3 bases: TGCGCCAGCAGCCACCCCTATGCGGCCGATGAATATAATTCACCCCTCCACTTT. Its protein product is CASSHPYAADEYNSPLHF.

This clone has a handful of counts. The rearrangement joins TRBV3-1 (or the pseudogene TRBV3-2) to TRBJ1-5; D might be TRBD1 (5 bases). Trimming left V 1 base short and J 2 bases short, with 15 bases between. Germline loops: CDR1 LGHDT, CDR2 YNNKEL (reference sequence). The CDR3 contains 17 residues. CDR3: CASSQGQRRWGNQPQHF. The CDR3 DNA is TGTGCCAGCAGCCAAGGACAGCGAAGGTGGGGCAATCAGCCCCAGCATTTT.

This clone was observed a handful of times. The chain has TRBV28 and TRBJ2-2; TRBD1 agrees at 10 bases. CDR1 and CDR2 (germline): MDHEN, SYDVKM. This CDR3 has 16 residues. Trimming removed 4 bases from V and 4 bases from J; junction bases left unmatched: 6. CDR3 in amino acids: CASSSWRTGGTGELFF. CDR3 bases: TGTGCCAGCAGTTCCTGGAGGACAGGGGGCACCGGGGAGCTGTTTTTT.

The chain couples TRBV28 to TRBJ1-2; D ambiguous. The germline V gene encodes CDR1 MDHEN and CDR2 SYDVKM. The CDR3 has 15 amino acids. Trimming removed 6 bases at V and 0 bases at J, with 14 bases between. CDR3 region: CASSDSFTPNYGYTF. CDR3 coding DNA: TGTGCCAGCAGCGACTCCTTTACACCTAACTATGGCTACACCTTC.